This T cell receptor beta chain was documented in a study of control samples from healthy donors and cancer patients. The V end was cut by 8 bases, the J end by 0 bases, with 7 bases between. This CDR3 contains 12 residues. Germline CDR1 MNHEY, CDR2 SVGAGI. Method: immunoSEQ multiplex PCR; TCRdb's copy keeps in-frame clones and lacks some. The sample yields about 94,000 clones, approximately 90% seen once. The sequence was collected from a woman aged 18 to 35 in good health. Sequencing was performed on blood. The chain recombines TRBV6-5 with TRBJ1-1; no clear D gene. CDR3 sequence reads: CASGRMNTEAFF. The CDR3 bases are TGTGCCAGCGGGCGGATGAACACTGAAGCTTTCTTT.